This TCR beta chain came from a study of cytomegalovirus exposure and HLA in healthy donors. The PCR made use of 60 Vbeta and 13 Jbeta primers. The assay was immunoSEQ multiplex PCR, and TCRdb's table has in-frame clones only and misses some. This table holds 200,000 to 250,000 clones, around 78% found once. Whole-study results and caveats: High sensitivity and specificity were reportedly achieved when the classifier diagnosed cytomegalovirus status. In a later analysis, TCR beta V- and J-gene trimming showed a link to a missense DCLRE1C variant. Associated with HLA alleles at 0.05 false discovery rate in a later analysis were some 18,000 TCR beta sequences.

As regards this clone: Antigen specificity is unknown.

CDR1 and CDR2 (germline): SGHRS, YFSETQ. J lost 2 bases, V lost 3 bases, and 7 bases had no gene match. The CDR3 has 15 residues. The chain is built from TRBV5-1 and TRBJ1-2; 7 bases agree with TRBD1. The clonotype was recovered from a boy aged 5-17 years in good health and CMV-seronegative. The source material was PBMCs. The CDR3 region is CASSYTGTENYGYTF. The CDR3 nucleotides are TGCGCCAGCAGCTACACCGGGACAGAGAACTATGGCTACACCTTC.